These T cell receptor beta chains were read from a single sample in a study of T cells in Graves' hyperthyroidism and ophthalmopathy. TCRdb reprocessed the multiplex PCR reads via MiXCR and lists one record per CDR3 protein. The data contain about 500,000 distinct CDR3 sequences, 46% of them singletons. The sample comprised peripheral blood or thyroid tissue (not recorded which). The receptor source for this set is an adult woman with Graves' disease, either hyperthyroidism or ophthalmopathy (not recorded which). The CDR3 runs from the conserved cysteine through the conserved F or W. A D gene is named only where the DNA matches it firmly. For some rows the clone size is stated as once, few or many, or as a class when expanded; others skip it.

J | V | D | size | CDR3 | DNA
TRBJ2-7 | TRBV28 | . | . | CASSLRTPYEQYF | TGTGCCAGCAGTCTAAGGACCCCCTACGAGCAGTACTTC
TRBJ1-2 | TRBV20-1 | . | once | CSAREGQDYGYTF | TGCAGTGCTAGAGAGGGCCAGGACTATGGCTACACCTTC
TRBJ1-6 | TRBV7-2 | . | many | CASSLDRSPLHF | TGTGCCAGCAGCTTGGATCGATCACCCCTCCACTTT
TRBJ2-7 | TRBV12-3/TRBV12-4 | TRBD2 | . | CASSLGTPGLAGVGSYEQYF | TGTGCCAGCAGTTTAGGGACGCCGGGACTAGCGGGAGTCGGCTCCTACGAGCAGTACTTC
TRBJ1-1 | TRBV7-9 | . | . | CASSQHSLGAFF | TGTGCCAGCAGCCAGCATTCCCTCGGAGCTTTCTTT
TRBJ1-2 | TRBV20-1 | TRBD1 | . | CSARRTGGHGYTF | TGCAGTGCTCGAAGGACAGGGGGCCATGGCTACACCTTC
TRBJ1-2 | TRBV29-1 | . | once | CCPEDSSIYLCSVLAGDGYTF | .
TRBJ1-6 | TRBV29-1 | . | . | CSVEGGTVYEQYFGPGFSPLHF | .
TRBJ1-3 | TRBV20-1 | . | . | CSAGAGNTIYF | TGCAGTGCCGGGGCAGGAAACACCATATATTTT
TRBJ1-2 | TRBV20-1 | TRBD1 | many | CSARLAGGSYGYTF | TGCAGTGCGCGATTAGCAGGGGGCAGCTATGGCTACACCTTC
TRBJ1-2 | TRBV10-3 | . | . | CAIHRPGGGYTF | TGTGCCATTCATCGGCCGGGAGGTGGCTACACCTTC
TRBJ2-7 | TRBV11-2 | . | many | CASSFTSYEQYF | TGTGCCAGCAGCTTCACTAGCTACGAGCAGTACTTC
TRBJ2-7 | TRBV5-1 | . | many | CASSPEGATYEQYF | TGCGCCAGCAGCCCGGAGGGGGCAACCTACGAGCAGTACTTC
TRBJ2-5 | TRBV28 | . | few | CASTLSRGLGSGVGETQYF | TGTGCCAGCACTCTCTCTCGCGGCCTCGGGTCAGGGGTAGGGGAGACCCAGTACTTC
TRBJ1-1 | TRBV5-1 | . | many | CASSLQGPGHTEAFF | TGCGCCAGCAGCTTGCAGGGGCCGGGTCACACTGAAGCTTTCTTT
TRBJ1-6 | TRBV7-9 | TRBD1 | . | CASSESGGGSPLHF | TGTGCCAGCAGTGAATCAGGGGGAGGTTCACCCCTCCACTTT
TRBJ2-5 | TRBV2 | . | few | CASSQQWGAARPTQYF | TGTGCCAGCAGTCAACAGTGGGGGGCAGCACGACCGACCCAGTACTTC
TRBJ1-3 | TRBV10-3 | . | . | CATQQGNTIYF | TGTGCCACCCAACAGGGAAACACCATATATTTT
TRBJ2-2 | TRBV7-9 | . | few | CASSAYTTGTGELFF | TGTGCCAGCAGTGCCTACACCACAGGGACCGGGGAGCTGTTTTTT
TRBJ1-5 | TRBV18 | . | . | CASSPSHGEGQHF | TGTGCCAGCTCACCAAGCCATGGAGAGGGCCAGCATTTT
TRBJ2-6 | TRBV20-1 | . | few | CSARREGSGANVLTF | TGCAGTGCTAGGCGCGAGGGGTCTGGGGCCAACGTCCTGACTTTC
TRBJ2-5 | TRBV6-6 | TRBD1 | . | CASRITTGALGETQYF | TGTGCCAGCAGGATAACGACAGGGGCGCTCGGAGAGACCCAGTACTTC
TRBJ2-2 | TRBV20-1 | TRBD2 | few | CSAVLAGGYTGELFF | TGCAGTGCTGTACTAGCGGGAGGGTACACCGGGGAGCTGTTTTTT
TRBJ2-7 | TRBV20-1 | . | . | CSGSPSTYEQYF | TGCAGTGGCTCGCCTTCGACCTACGAGCAGTACTTC
TRBJ1-2 | TRBV6-6 | TRBD1 | . | CASSYSNRGRGYGYTF | TGTGCCAGCAGTTACTCGAATAGGGGGCGAGGCTATGGCTACACCTTC
TRBJ1-5 | TRBV6-2/TRBV6-3 | . | many | CASSYQGRDQPQHF | TGTGCCAGCAGTTATCAGGGGCGGGATCAGCCCCAGCATTTT
TRBJ2-6 | TRBV7-2 | TRBD1 | . | CASSLTGGSAVSTF | TGTGCCAGCAGCTTAACAGGGGGCTCAGCCGTTAGCACTTTC
TRBJ2-5 | TRBV15 | . | . | CATSRDGGVPETQYF | TGTGCCACCAGCAGAGATGGGGGAGTGCCAGAGACCCAGTACTTC
TRBJ2-7 | TRBV7-6 | . | . | CASSLIGSGNYEQYF | TGTGCCAGCAGCTTAATAGGTAGCGGAAACTACGAGCAGTACTTC
TRBJ1-2 | TRBV10-3 | TRBD1 | . | CAISAQGDGYTF | TGTGCCATCAGTGCGCAGGGGGACGGCTACACCTTC
TRBJ2-1 | TRBV10-3 | . | . | CAISDGLNNEQFF | TGTGCCATCAGTGACGGTCTAAACAATGAGCAGTTCTTC
TRBJ2-2 | TRBV7-6 | TRBD2 | many | CASSFGGGRSAGELFF | TGTGCCAGCAGCTTCGGCGGGGGGCGGTCCGCCGGGGAGCTGTTTTTT
TRBJ2-1 | TRBV7-9 | TRBD1 | . | CASSEQGQGAINEQFF | TGTGCCAGCAGTGAACAGGGACAGGGGGCGATTAATGAGCAGTTCTTC
TRBJ2-2 | TRBV6-5 | . | . | CAISFSEGTGELFF | TGTGCCATCAGTTTCTCGGAGGGAACCGGGGAGCTGTTTTTT
TRBJ2-2 | TRBV20-1 | . | many | CSARGAGGPTNTGELFF | TGCAGTGCTAGAGGGGCCGGCGGGCCAACGAACACCGGGGAGCTGTTTTTT
TRBJ1-5 | TRBV6-2/TRBV6-3 | . | . | CASSYSQGGQPQHF | TGTGCCAGCAGTTACTCCCAGGGTGGTCAGCCCCAGCATTTT
TRBJ1-2 | TRBV6-4 | . | many | CASSDRPGDSVYGYTF | TGTGCCAGCAGTGACCGGCCAGGGGACTCGGTCTATGGCTACACCTTC
TRBJ1-4 | TRBV29-1 | . | . | CSVAGGTNEKLFF | TGCAGCGTCGCTGGGGGAACTAATGAAAAACTGTTTTTT
TRBJ2-7 | TRBV14 | TRBD2 | . | CASSPGLAGRNEQYF | TGCGCCAGCAGCCCTGGACTAGCGGGACGGAATGAGCAGTACTTC
TRBJ1-4 | TRBV20-1 | . | . | CSAYTRDVEKPFF | TGCAGTGCTTATACCCGGGACGTCGAAAAACCGTTTTTT
TRBJ2-7 | TRBV2 | . | many | CASSSAGYEQYF | TGTGCCAGCAGTTCGGCAGGGTACGAGCAGTACTTC
TRBJ1-5 | TRBV20-1 | . | many | CSATAAKVNQPQHF | TGCAGTGCTACTGCGGCAAAAGTGAATCAGCCCCAGCATTTT
TRBJ1-1 | TRBV6-5 | . | many | CASKQQNTEAFF | TGTGCCAGCAAACAACAGAACACTGAAGCTTTCTTT
TRBJ1-6 | TRBV15 | TRBD1 | . | CATSQEGQESSPLHF | TGTGCCACCAGCCAAGAGGGACAGGAAAGTTCACCCCTCCACTTT
TRBJ2-7 | TRBV9 | TRBD1 | . | CASSGRDSSYEQYF | TGTGCCAGCAGCGGAAGGGACAGCTCCTACGAGCAGTACTTC
TRBJ1-1 | TRBV10-3 | . | many | CATSGPSTEAFF | TGTGCCACCTCTGGACCTTCCACTGAAGCTTTCTTT
TRBJ1-5 | TRBV29-1 | . | . | CRSRGHSNQPQHF | TGCAGATCGAGGGGTCATAGCAATCAGCCCCAGCATTTT
TRBJ2-5 | TRBV7-6 | . | . | CASSAGSPETQYF | TGTGCCAGCAGCGCAGGGAGTCCGGAGACCCAGTACTTC